The 26 T cell receptor beta chains presented below share a single source sample, sequenced in a study of cytomegalovirus exposure and HLA in healthy donors. 13 Jbeta primers and 60 Vbeta primers were used for the PCR. Profiled with immunoSEQ multiplex PCR; TCRdb holds only in-frame clones, not every one. Seen here are approximately 160,000 clones, roughly 70% observed once, and the top ten hold around 3%. The sample taken for sequencing was PBMCs. The receptors were gathered from a middle-aged woman in good health and CMV-seropositive.

This sequence joins TRBV28 and TRBJ2-5; 8 bases match TRBD1. This CDR3 region has 15 residues. Trimming removed 1 base from V and 1 base from J; junction bases left unmatched: 2. CDR1 is MDHEN, CDR2 SYDVKM, per germline. The CDR3 reads CASSLFQGAQETQYF. The CDR3 DNA follows: TGTGCCAGCAGTTTATTTCAGGGGGCCCAAGAGACCCAGTACTTC.

V and J are TRBV28 and TRBJ2-3; 7 bases match TRBD2. Germline-derived CDR1 and CDR2 are MDHEN and SYDVKM. The CDR3 has 13 residues. J gave up 6 bases and V 5 bases, and 5 bases lay outside the gene matches. For the CDR3, the DNA is TGTGCCAGCAGTCCCTTGACTAGCGATACGCAGTATTTT. This translates into CASSPLTSDTQYF.

This clone showed up just a few times. V gene TRBV5-6 combines with J gene TRBJ1-1; perhaps TRBD1 as D (5 bases). V dropped 2 bases and J dropped 4 bases, with 9 bases sitting between them. This CDR3 comprises 13 residues. Per germline, CDR1 SGHDT and CDR2 YYEEEE. CDR3 bases: TGTGCCAGCAGCTTTGGGCAGGGCACTGAAGCTTTCTTT. Protein product: CASSFGQGTEAFF. Looking up the rest from reference TRBV5-6 and TRBJ1-1 gives the full variable domain: DAGVTQSPTHLIKTRGQQVTLRCSPKSGHDTVSWYQQALGQGPQFIFQYYEEEERQRGNFPDRFSGHQFPNYSSELNVNALLLGDSALYLCASSFGQGTEAFFGQGTRLTVV.

The chain is built from TRBV6-5 and TRBJ1-5; D is ambiguous. V lost 2 bases and J 4 bases, leaving 12 bases between the germline ends. The germline CDR1 and CDR2 sequences are MNHEY and SVGAGI. The CDR3 sequence is 15 residues long. The CDR3 DNA follows: TGTGCCAGCAGTTACAGTGGGCAATGGAATCAGCCCCAGCATTTT. The encoded protein is CASSYSGQWNQPQHF.

With regard to this clone: The junction and the germline gene differ at one end; a read error may be behind it. The CDR3 region has the DNA TGTGCCAGCAGTCCCGGGGGGAACTATGGCTACCCCTTC. It codes for CASSPGGNYGYPF. This chain joins TRBV27 and TRBJ1-2; TRBD1 might be the D (5 bases). The CDR3 sequence is 13 residues long. Germline loops: CDR1 MNHEY, CDR2 SMNVEV (reference sequence).

This clone has only a few counts. The chain couples TRBV6-5 to TRBJ2-7, with 7 bases aligning to TRBD2. The CDR3 has 15 amino acids. Germline-derived CDR1 and CDR2 are MNHEY and SVGAGI. The junction had 14 bases not matched to a gene; V was cut back by 6 bases and J by 6 bases. CDR3 nucleotide sequence: TGTGCCAGCAGCCATGAAGGCGGGGGAGTAGGCGAGCAGTACTTC. This encodes CASSHEGGGVGEQYF.

This clone has just a few counts. This chain links TRBV5-6 with TRBJ1-1, with D uncertain. This CDR3 comprises 12 residues. The germline V gene has CDR1 SGHDT and CDR2 YYEEEE. Trimming took 2 bases from V and 4 from J, leaving 6 bases between them. The CDR3 DNA is TGTGCCAGCAGCTTCCCTACCACTGAAGCTTTCTTT. This gives the protein CASSFPTTEAFF.

V is TRBV7-2 and J is TRBJ2-1; D is unclear. The germline CDR1 and CDR2 sequences are SGHTA and FQGNSA. This CDR3 contains 13 residues. The V and J ends lost 1 base and 4 bases respectively, with 5 bases between them. CDR3 nucleotide sequence: TGTGCCAGCAGCTTAGGCGAATACAATGAGCAGTTCTTC. Encoded protein: CASSLGEYNEQFF.

The chain carries TRBV6-6 and TRBJ2-3, with 10 bases that match TRBD2. V shed 5 bases, J shed 4 bases, and the junction held 9 bases outside the gene matches. Germline CDR1 is MNHNY and CDR2 is SVGAGI (reference sequence). This CDR3 contains 16 residues. The chain's CDR3 is CASSLLAGGRADTQYF. CDR3 nucleotide sequence: TGTGCCAGCAGTCTTTTAGCGGGGGGCCGAGCAGATACGCAGTATTTT.

Only a few counts were recorded for this clone. The chain recombines TRBV9 with TRBJ1-3; 7 nucleotides match TRBD1. The ends lost 4 bases at V and 4 bases at J; junction bases unmatched: 5. Germline assignment: CDR1 SGDLS and CDR2 YYNGEE. The CDR3 sequence is 14 residues long. CDR3 DNA sequence: TGTGCCAGCAGCCCGGCGGGACAGGGAAACACCATATATTTT. It is translated as CASSPAGQGNTIYF.

The chain combines TRBV2 with TRBJ2-3; D gene unclear. V gave up 1 base and J gave up 1 base, with 6 bases separating them. This CDR3 region has 14 residues. Germline V gives CDR1 SNHLY, CDR2 FYNNEI. The DNA of the CDR3 is TGTGCCAGCAGTGAAGGAGGTGGCACAGATACGCAGTATTTT. Translating it yields CASSEGGGTDTQYF.

The rearrangement uses TRBV27 and TRBJ2-1; TRBD2 matches 9 bases. Germline CDR1 is MNHEY and CDR2 is SMNVEV (reference sequence). The CDR3 has 14 amino acids. The J segment lost 9 bases and the V segment lost 4 bases, leaving 7 bases of the junction unmatched. The CDR3 DNA is TGTGCCAGCAGTTCCCTTTTGCGGGAGGGTGAGCAGTTCTTC. Its translation: CASSSLLREGEQFF.

This sequence joins TRBV5-1 and TRBJ2-5; 11 nucleotides line up with TRBD2. V shed 4 bases and J 0 bases; nucleotides not matched to a gene: 2. Germline-derived CDR1 and CDR2 are SGHRS and YFSETQ. This CDR3 has 15 amino acids. The CDR3: CASSQGLADQETQYF. The CDR3 DNA is TGCGCCAGCAGCCAGGGACTAGCGGACCAAGAGACCCAGTACTTC. The full variable domain, in which reference TRBV5-1 and TRBJ2-5 provide the parts outside the CDR3, is KAGVTQTPRYLIKTRGQQVTLSCSPISGHRSVSWYQQTPGQGLQFLFEYFSETQRNKGNFPGRFSGRQFSNSRSEMNVSTLELGDSALYLCASSQGLADQETQYFGPGTRLLVL.

The chain has TRBV7-2 and TRBJ2-5, with 13 bases fitting TRBD2. The trim removed 4 bases at V and 7 bases at J, leaving 6 bases unmatched. CDR3 length equals 15 residues. Germline V lookup: CDR1 SGHTA, CDR2 FQGNSA. The DNA for the CDR3 is TGTGCCAGCAGCTCACTAGCGGGGGGGCCGGGGACCCAGTACTTC. Its translation: CASSSLAGGPGTQYF.

V is TRBV5-6 and J is TRBJ2-7; TRBD1 aligns across 9 bases. V shed 4 bases, J shed 6 bases, and the junction held 8 bases outside the gene matches. CDR1 is SGHDT, CDR2 YYEEEE, per germline. This CDR3 comprises 14 residues. The CDR3: CASSVDRGKSEQYF. The DNA of the CDR3 is TGTGCCAGCAGCGTAGACAGGGGGAAATCCGAGCAGTACTTC. The whole variable domain, filled in from reference TRBV5-6 and TRBJ2-7, reads DAGVTQSPTHLIKTRGQQVTLRCSPKSGHDTVSWYQQALGQGPQFIFQYYEEEERQRGNFPDRFSGHQFPNYSSELNVNALLLGDSALYLCASSVDRGKSEQYFGPGTRLTVT.

This clone came up a few times. The V and J genes are TRBV5-1 and TRBJ1-1, with 7 bases matching TRBD1. This CDR3 contains 13 residues. Germline-derived CDR1 and CDR2 are SGHRS and YFSETQ. Trimming cost V 3 bases and J 8 bases; bases outside gene matches: 7. The CDR3 reads CASSSGWGQEAFF. Written as DNA, the CDR3 is TGCGCCAGCAGCTCGGGGTGGGGACAGGAAGCTTTCTTT.

This rearrangement joins TRBV6-1 to TRBJ2-5; TRBD2 aligns across 11 bases. Germline values: CDR1 MNHNS, CDR2 SASEGT. The CDR3 spans 20 residues. Losses at the gene ends were 2 bases for V and 7 bases for J; bases not matched to a gene: 21. The CDR3 coding sequence is TGTGCCAGCAGTGAAACGACAGGGACCTTTAGCGGGGGGGCCCCCGCGACCCAGTACTTC. The encoded protein is CASSETTGTFSGGAPATQYF.

V is TRBV5-4 and J is TRBJ2-5; 8 bases fit TRBD2. V trimming: 4 bases; J trimming: 1 base; junction bases outside the gene matches: 9. Germline V gene sequence: CDR1 SGHNT, CDR2 YYREEE (reference sequence). The CDR3 length is 16 residues. The CDR3 nucleotides read TGTGCCAGCAGCCAGGCTGGGCGGGGGGCCCAAGAGACCCAGTACTTC. Encoded protein: CASSQAGRGAQETQYF.

This chain links TRBV27 with TRBJ2-1; perhaps TRBD2 as D (6 bases). This CDR3 has 14 amino acids. V lost 4 bases and J 5 bases, leaving 12 bases between the germline ends. Looked up from germline, CDR1 is MNHEY and CDR2 is SMNVEV (reference sequence). CDR3 sequence (DNA): TGTGCCAGCAGTTCCCCGGGACTCAACAATGAGCAGTTCTTC. It yields the protein CASSSPGLNNEQFF.

V and J are TRBV27 and TRBJ1-1, with 9 bases that match TRBD1. CDR3 size: 16 residues. Trimming cost V 0 bases and J 6 bases; bases outside gene matches: 8. Germline-derived CDR1 and CDR2 are MNHEY and SMNVEV (reference sequence). CDR3 coding DNA: TGTGCCAGCAGTTTATCGACAGGGGGTCCTCGGGCTGAAGCTTTCTTT. Residues: CASSLSTGGPRAEAFF.

The chain recombines TRBV13 with TRBJ2-1, with 10 bases that match TRBD2. Germline V gene lookup returns CDR1 PRHDT and CDR2 FYEKMQ (reference sequence). The CDR3 covers 18 residues. Trimming took 2 bases from V and 0 from J; bases not matched to a gene: 7. The CDR3 is CASSLIAGGLNSYNEQFF. CDR3 in DNA: TGTGCCAGCAGCTTAATAGCGGGAGGCCTCAACTCCTACAATGAGCAGTTCTTC. The full variable domain, completed using reference TRBV13 and TRBJ2-1, is AAGVIQSPRHLIKEKRETATLKCYPIPRHDTVYWYQQGPGQDPQFLISFYEKMQSDKGSIPDRFSAQQFSDYHSELNMSSLELGDSALYFCASSLIAGGLNSYNEQFFGPGTRLTVL.

This chain joins TRBV13 and TRBJ1-5; perhaps TRBD1 as D (5 bases). Trimming removed 5 bases from V and 1 base from J, with 9 bases in between. The CDR3 sequence is 14 residues long. The V gene's germline CDR1 is PRHDT and CDR2 FYEKMQ (reference sequence). The CDR3: CASSPRGSNQPQHF. As DNA, the CDR3 is TGTGCCAGCAGCCCCCGGGGGAGCAATCAGCCCCAGCATTTT.

In its sample, this clone was seen once. The rearrangement joins TRBV4-3 to TRBJ2-1, with 9 bases fitting TRBD1. This CDR3 spans 18 amino acids. V gave up 4 bases and J gave up 8 bases; unmatched junction bases: 18. Germline-derived CDR1 and CDR2 are LGHNA and YSLEER. CDR3 sequence reads: CASSPNVGGQGRWDEQFF. CDR3 in DNA: TGCGCCAGCAGCCCTAATGTCGGGGGACAGGGCCGTTGGGATGAGCAGTTCTTC.

The chain has TRBV18 and TRBJ2-1, with 12 bases lining up with TRBD2. V lost 2 bases, J lost 8 bases, and 4 bases stayed unmatched. This CDR3 spans 15 amino acids. Germline V gene lookup returns CDR1 KGHSH and CDR2 LQKENI. The CDR3 DNA is TGTGCCAGCTCACCAGGACTAGCGGGAAAGGATGAGCAGTTCTTC. This translates into CASSPGLAGKDEQFF.

V and J are TRBV5-5 and TRBJ2-7; D gene uncertain. The V end lost 1 base, the J end lost 7 bases, and 9 bases lay between the germline ends. The CDR3 is made up of 12 amino acids. The V gene's germline CDR1 is SGHKS and CDR2 YYEKEE (reference sequence). The CDR3 is CASSLSQREQYF. CDR3 bases: TGTGCCAGCAGCTTGAGCCAGAGGGAGCAGTACTTC.

The chain recombines TRBV15 with TRBJ2-3, with D tentatively TRBD1 (5 bases). The germline gives CDR1 LNHNV, CDR2 YYDKDF (reference sequence). This CDR3 is built from 15 residues. Trimming removed 0 bases from V and 4 bases from J, with 11 bases in between. The CDR3 loop reads CATSRDPGFADTQYF. The CDR3, as DNA: TGTGCCACCAGCAGAGATCCAGGGTTCGCAGATACGCAGTATTTT.